Sequencing of this T cell receptor (beta chain) was carried out in a study of blood T cell repertoires in COVID-19. The CDR3 has 13 amino acids. Per germline, CDR1 LNHDA and CDR2 SQIVND (reference sequence). Trimming cost V 4 bases and J 2 bases, with 8 bases left between them. How the authors handled the data: By means of reference gene primer amplification, nucleated cell counts were estimated. Only in-frame clones appear in the TCRdb table, and some are missing; sequencing was by immunoSEQ multiplex PCR. V and J calls and clone size come straight from that table; D and trimming were deduced from the DNA. This table has over 70,000 clones, less than 95% appearing once.

The sample comprised peripheral blood. The receptor was derived from a human donor with active COVID-19. The donor label of this sample is uncertain. The chain is built from TRBV19 and TRBJ1-1; no definite D call. In DNA, the CDR3 is TGTGCCAGTAGTACGACAATAAACACTGAAGCTTTCTTT. This codes for CASSTTINTEAFF.